A selection of T cell receptor beta chains follows, all from one sample in a study of CD8 T cells in ankylosing spondylitis. TCRdb used MiXCR to reprocess the 5' RACE reads, holding one entry per CDR3 protein. The repertoire holds roughly 670,000 distinct CDR3 sequences, with around 19% as singletons. Sequencing was done on a sample of blood, either unsorted or a sorted T cell fraction (not recorded which). These receptors all stem from a male donor with ankylosing spondylitis. The CDR3 runs from the conserved cysteine through the conserved F or W. A D gene is named only where the DNA matches it firmly. For some rows the clone size is stated as once, few or many, or as a class when expanded; others skip it.

V gene	D gene	J gene	clone size	CDR3 DNA	CDR3 protein
TRBV18	-	TRBJ1-1	-	TGTGCCAGCTCACCCCGTTGGGAAGGGGCGAACACTGAAGCTTTCTTT	CASSPRWEGANTEAFF
TRBV7-9	TRBD2	TRBJ2-7	-	TGTGCCAGCAGCTCAGCGGGAGAATACGAGCAGTACTTC	CASSSAGEYEQYF
TRBV5-1	TRBD2	TRBJ2-7	-	TGCGCCAGCAGCCAGCCCGGGACTAGTGGCGAGCAGTACTTC	CASSQPGTSGEQYF
TRBV15	-	TRBJ2-2	few	TGTGCCACCAGCTCATCATCGGAGGGGACCGGGGAGCTGTTTTTT	CATSSSSEGTGELFF
TRBV20-1	TRBD2	TRBJ2-1	-	TGCAGTGCTAGGTCCCTAGCGGGAGCATGGAATGAGCAGTTCTTC	CSARSLAGAWNEQFF
TRBV6-5	-	TRBJ1-4	-	TGTGCCAGCAGTTACGCGACAGCTGCAACTAATGAAAAACTGTTTTTT	CASSYATAATNEKLFF
TRBV15	TRBD1	TRBJ1-5	-	TGTGCCACCAGCGCCAAGGTCTGGGACAGGGGTAATCAGCCCCAGCATTTT	CATSAKVWDRGNQPQHF
TRBV20-1	-	TRBJ1-2	-	TGCAGTGCTAGAGAATATCTGGCCAACGGGGGGTTATATGGCTACACCTTC	CSAREYLANGGLYGYTF
TRBV14	-	TRBJ2-7	few	TGTGCCAGCAGCCAAGAACCCCCTTACGAGCAGTACTTC	CASSQEPPYEQYF
TRBV12-3/TRBV12-4	-	TRBJ2-7	many	TGTGCCAGCAGAGATGACAGCCACGAGCAGTACTTC	CASRDDSHEQYF
TRBV29-1	-	TRBJ2-1	-	TGCAGCGTTGAATGGAGCGGTTCCTACAATGAGCAGTTCTTC	CSVEWSGSYNEQFF
TRBV6-2/TRBV6-3	-	TRBJ2-1	-	TGTGCCAGCAGTACCCAGGGATTCTCCTACAATGAGCAGTTCTTC	CASSTQGFSYNEQFF
TRBV18	-	TRBJ2-7	once	TGTGCCAGCTCGGCATACGGCCCGAACTACGAGCAGTACTTC	CASSAYGPNYEQYF
TRBV4-1	TRBD2	TRBJ2-3	few	TGCGCCAGCAGCCAAGAAGGGGGGGCTAGCGGGAGAGCAGATACGCAGTATTTT	CASSQEGGASGRADTQYF
TRBV27	TRBD1	TRBJ1-5	few	TGTGCCAGCAGTTTAGGACAGGGGACGAATCAGCCCCAGCATTTT	CASSLGQGTNQPQHF
TRBV5-6	-	TRBJ2-2	-	TGTGCCAGCACGTATTCAGGGTTGGGGGAGCTGTTTTTT	CASTYSGLGELFF
TRBV5-1	-	TRBJ2-7	-	TGCGCCAGCAGACTCCCCCCGACCCACGAGCAGTACTTC	CASRLPPTHEQYF
TRBV20-1	-	TRBJ1-5	-	TGCAGTGCCCGGCTGAGGGGTCCCCATCAGCCCCAGCATTTT	CSARLRGPHQPQHF
TRBV15	-	TRBJ2-1	few	TGTGCCACCAGCAGCTATGACAGAGACTACAATGAGCAGTTCTTC	CATSSYDRDYNEQFF
TRBV29-1	TRBD1	TRBJ2-7	-	TGCAGCGTTGAGGTCCGGGACAGGGCCTACGAGCAGTACTTC	CSVEVRDRAYEQYF
TRBV28	TRBD1	TRBJ2-5	few	TGTGCCAGCAGTTCCGCCAGGGGGCCGGAGACCCAGTACTTC	CASSSARGPETQYF
TRBV12-3/TRBV12-4	-	TRBJ1-5	many	TGTGCCAGCAGCCGGGTTGGACAGCCCCAGCATTTT	CASSRVGQPQHF
TRBV5-1	-	TRBJ1-6	-	TGCGCCAGCAGCCGCTCGTACTCGGACGTCAATTCACCCCTCCACTTT	CASSRSYSDVNSPLHF
TRBV6-5	TRBD1	TRBJ2-2	-	TGTGCCAGCAGTTACTCCCTAGACAGGGCCACCGGGGAGCTGTTTTTT	CASSYSLDRATGELFF
TRBV27	TRBD1	TRBJ2-1	-	TGTGCCAGCAGTTTCAACCGGGACAGTAAGCAGTTCTTC	CASSFNRDSKQFF
TRBV6-4	-	TRBJ2-1	-	TGTGCCAGCAGTGACTCTGCACGGGGGGCAGACAATGAGCAGTTCTTC	CASSDSARGADNEQFF
TRBV7-7	-	TRBJ2-7	-	TGTGCTAGCAGCGTCGGGCAGGGGATGCCCTACGAGCAGTACTTC	CASSVGQGMPYEQYF
TRBV3-1	TRBD1	TRBJ2-1	-	TGTGCCAGCAGCCATACAGGGGGAGGAAGCGATGAGCAGTTCTTC	CASSHTGGGSDEQFF
TRBV15	-	TRBJ2-1	few	TGTGCCACCTCGGTGGACCGCGGGGGCTGGCAGTTCTTC	CATSVDRGGWQFF
TRBV4-2	-	TRBJ1-2	few	TGTGCCAGCAGTCCGTCAACGCGGAACTTCGTCTATGGCTACACCTTC	CASSPSTRNFVYGYTF
TRBV4-1	-	TRBJ2-7	few	TGCGCCAGCAGCCAAGATTTGTGGGCTCTGGGTGAGCAGTACTTC	CASSQDLWALGEQYF
TRBV11-3	-	TRBJ2-7	few	TGTGCCACCCGAGAGCTCGACAAGACCTTACGAGGGCAGTACTTC	CATRELDKTLRGQYF
TRBV12-3/TRBV12-4	TRBD2	TRBJ2-1	-	TGTGCCAGCAGTCCCCCGTTTACTAGCGTTTCCTCCTACAATGAGCAGTTCTTC	CASSPPFTSVSSYNEQFF
TRBV20-1	TRBD2	TRBJ2-1	few	TGCAGTGCGGCACAGCGGGATACCTACAATGAGCAGTTCTTC	CSAAQRDTYNEQFF
TRBV12-3/TRBV12-4	-	TRBJ2-2	many	TGTGCCAGCAGTTTAGCCCACACCGGGGAGCTGTTTTTT	CASSLAHTGELFF
TRBV5-1	TRBD2	TRBJ2-2	few	TGCGCCAGCAGCTTGTTACCACCGGCGGGGGCGAACACCGGGGAGCTGTTTTTT	CASSLLPPAGANTGELFF
TRBV18	TRBD2	TRBJ2-1	-	TGTGCCAGCTCACCACCTGAACTAGCGGTTAACAATGAGCAGTTCTTC	CASSPPELAVNNEQFF
TRBV12-3/TRBV12-4	-	TRBJ2-5	-	TGTGCCAGCAGTTTAACTCTCGACAGCCAAGAGACCCAGTACTTC	CASSLTLDSQETQYF
TRBV7-8	TRBD2	TRBJ2-7	-	TGTGCCAGCAGCCCCTTAACTAGCGGGGACTACGAGCAGTACTTC	CASSPLTSGDYEQYF
TRBV12-3/TRBV12-4	-	TRBJ1-1	few	TGTGCCAGCAGTTCCCGATGGGTGGGGAGCACTGAAGCTTTCTTT	CASSSRWVGSTEAFF
TRBV14	-	TRBJ2-2	-	TGTGCCAGCAGCCAAGCTGGGATAGGCACCGGGGAGCTGTTTTTT	CASSQAGIGTGELFF
TRBV11-2	-	TRBJ1-1	few	TGTGCCAGCAGCGTACCCGGGACCCCGGGGACTGAAGCTTTCTTT	CASSVPGTPGTEAFF
TRBV15	-	TRBJ2-7	few	TGTGCCACCAGCAGAGATCCTAGTAACTCCGAGCAGTACTTC	CATSRDPSNSEQYF
TRBV12-3/TRBV12-4	TRBD2	TRBJ2-1	many	TGTGCCAGCAGTTTACGGGGGGGGGCAACTGAGCAGTTCTTC	CASSLRGGATEQFF
TRBV20-1	-	TRBJ1-4	-	TGCAGTGCTAGAAGAAGACGCGGGGGGTACACAACTAATGAAAAACTGTTTTTT	CSARRRRGGYTTNEKLFF
TRBV20-1	TRBD2	TRBJ2-7	-	TGCAGTGCCTCCCCCCTAGCGGGTCGCGACGAGCAGTACTTC	CSASPLAGRDEQYF
TRBV7-2	TRBD2	TRBJ2-3	-	TGTGCCAGCAGCGCAGGGACTAGCGGGAGGGCGAGAGATACGCAGTATTTT	CASSAGTSGRARDTQYF
TRBV6-2/TRBV6-3	-	TRBJ1-1	-	TGTGCCAGCAGTTACGTCCAGCTGAACACTGAAGCTTTCTTT	CASSYVQLNTEAFF
TRBV7-3	-	TRBJ2-3	-	TGTGCCAGCAGCTTATTTTTAACGGGAACAGATACGCAGTATTTT	CASSLFLTGTDTQYF
TRBV4-2	-	TRBJ2-2	-	TGTGCCAGCAGTCCCAACAGGGTCGGTGGTGCCGGGGAGCTGTTTTTT	CASSPNRVGGAGELFF
TRBV7-8	TRBD1	TRBJ2-5	-	TGTGCCAGCAGCGCTACCGGGACAGGGGGGACCCAGTACTTC	CASSATGTGGTQYF
TRBV7-8	-	TRBJ2-7	-	TGTGCCAGCAGTCTAAACCATCCTAGGTACGAGCAGTACTTC	CASSLNHPRYEQYF
TRBV24-1	TRBD1	TRBJ2-1	few	TGTGCCACCAGTGTATCAGGGGGCTCCTACAATGAGCAGTTCTTC	CATSVSGGSYNEQFF
TRBV12-3/TRBV12-4	-	TRBJ2-5	few	TGTGCCAGCAGCCGGGACACAACTAAAGAGACCCAGTACTTC	CASSRDTTKETQYF